A single sample gave rise to the 27 T cell receptor beta chains below, sequenced in a study of breast tumors, draining lymph nodes, adjacent tissues. Breast cancer patients provided tissue from their axillary draining lymph nodes. MiXCR, applied by TCRdb to the multiplex PCR reads, yields one record per CDR3 protein. This table has 150,000 to 200,000 distinct CDR3 sequences, roughly a third appearing once. The specimen sequenced was axillary lymph node tissue. The receptors were gathered from a female donor with breast cancer. Some clones in this sample may be carry-over from other donors' samples.

This clonotype occurred many times. The chain employs TRBV7-9 and TRBJ2-2; possible D gene TRBD1, 6 bases. Germline-derived CDR1 and CDR2 are SEHNR and FQNEAQ (reference sequence). V was trimmed by 4 bases and J by 0 bases, leaving 15 bases between them. This CDR3 comprises 17 residues. CDR3 coding DNA: TGTGCCAGCAGCTCCAAACTCGGGACAACGAACACCGGGGAGCTGTTTTTT. Encoded protein: CASSSKLGTTNTGELFF.

This clonotype was picked up many times. The chain links TRBV7-9 to TRBJ1-2; D uncertain. Germline assignment: CDR1 SEHNR and CDR2 FQNEAQ (reference sequence). This CDR3 comprises 11 residues. With 6 bases removed from V and 5 bases from J, the gap between germline ends came to 7 bases. Written as DNA, the CDR3 is TGTGCCAGCAGTCAGGAGTATGGCTACACCTTC. It translates to CASSQEYGYTF.

This clonotype was seen ten or more times. The chain carries TRBV12-3 or TRBV12-4 and TRBJ2-1, with a weak D call TRBD2 (6 bases). The V end lost 0 bases, the J end lost 5 bases, and 8 bases lay between the germline ends. CDR3 length equals 14 residues. CDR3: CASSLAGGNNEQFF. The DNA for the CDR3 is TGTGCCAGCAGTTTAGCGGGGGGTAACAATGAGCAGTTCTTC.

At least ten counts were recorded for this clonotype. This rearrangement joins TRBV6-1 to TRBJ1-5; D unclear. Trimming shortened V by 3 bases and J by 5 bases, and 5 bases separated the two germline ends. The CDR3 covers 12 residues. Germline V gives CDR1 MNHNS, CDR2 SASEGT. CDR3 in DNA: TGTGCCAGCAGTGATACAGATCAGCCCCAGCATTTT. Amino acid sequence: CASSDTDQPQHF.

This clonotype was seen ten or more times. This chain connects TRBV9 to TRBJ2-7; 7 bases match TRBD2. Germline CDR1 SGDLS, CDR2 YYNGEE. The junction had 6 bases not matched to a gene; V was cut back by 3 bases and J by 6 bases. There are 13 residues in the CDR3. CDR3 sequence: CASSERGGFEQYF. As DNA, the CDR3 is TGTGCCAGCAGCGAGAGGGGAGGGTTCGAGCAGTACTTC.

This clonotype appeared many times. The J gene is TRBJ2-7, the V gene TRBV20-1; the match to TRBD2 covers 7 bases. Germline values: CDR1 DFQATT, CDR2 SNEGSKA (reference sequence). This CDR3 is built from 15 residues. The V and J ends lost 5 bases and 6 bases, in that order; junction bases with no gene match: 16. In nucleotides, the CDR3 is TGCAGTGCTGACGTAGGAGCTAGCGGAACTTTCGAGCAGTACTTC. It specifies CSADVGASGTFEQYF.

This clonotype was seen a few times. Possible read error: a much larger clone is one base away. The chain is built from TRBV20-1 and TRBJ1-2, with TRBD1 as a possible D gene (5 bases). This CDR3 comprises 19 residues. Germline CDR1 reads DFQATT; CDR2 reads SNEGSKA (reference sequence). Trimming stripped 6 bases from V and 0 bases from J, with 29 bases between. The CDR3 region has the DNA TGCAGTGCAAGAATTCCCCCCGGGATTCCGGGGGAACCTAACTATGGCTACACCTTC. This codes for CSARIPPGIPGEPNYGYTF.

This clonotype was counted many times. This rearrangement joins TRBV18 to TRBJ2-7, with TRBD2 as a possible D gene (6 bases). Trimming removed 3 bases from V and 7 bases from J, with 13 bases in between. Germline V CDR1 and CDR2: KGHSH, LQKENI. The CDR3 runs 13 residues. CDR3 sequence: CASSPSIAEEQYF. As DNA, the CDR3 is TGTGCCAGCTCACCGTCGATAGCGGAGGAGCAGTACTTC.

This clonotype was observed many times. The chain employs TRBV30 and TRBJ1-4, with no clear D. Germline V gene lookup returns CDR1 GTSNPN and CDR2 SVGIG (reference sequence). V was cut by 1 base and J by 8 bases, with 11 bases left in between. The CDR3 loop spans 13 amino acids. As DNA, the CDR3 is TGTGCCTGGAGTGGGGGTCTAGGGGAAAAACTGTTTTTT. This gives the protein CAWSGGLGEKLFF.

Only a few counts were recorded for this clonotype. This chain uses TRBV28 with TRBJ2-4, with TRBD2 identical over 9 bases. The CDR3 is made up of 15 amino acids. With V trimmed by 1 base and J by 4 bases, 2 bases remained unmatched. The germline gives CDR1 MDHEN, CDR2 SYDVKM. CDR3 sequence reads: CASSLSSGGKNIQYF. CDR3 nucleotide sequence: TGTGCCAGCAGTTTATCGAGCGGGGGGAAAAACATTCAGTACTTC.

The chain couples TRBV24-1 to TRBJ2-1, with a tentative D call TRBD2 (7 bases). The CDR3 runs to 14 residues. Germline CDR1 and CDR2: KGHDR and SFDVKD. V was pared by 4 bases and J by 7 bases, with 13 bases between. CDR3 sequence (DNA): TGTGCCACCAGTGAATCGGGGGGCAGGAATGAGCAGTTCTTC. Encoded protein: CATSESGGRNEQFF.

The V call is TRBV28, the J call TRBJ2-7; perhaps TRBD2 as D (5 bases). The CDR3 contains 15 residues. Trimming left V 7 bases short and J 2 bases short, with 18 bases between. CDR1 is MDHEN and CDR2 is SYDVKM in the germline V gene. CDR3 amino acids: CASNLRTWVPYEQYF. CDR3 bases: TGTGCCAGCAACCTTAGGACTTGGGTACCCTACGAGCAGTACTTC.

This clonotype showed up just a few times. A much larger clone differs by one base, so this may be a read error. The chain couples TRBV9 to TRBJ2-1, with 9 bases that match TRBD2. In germline, CDR1 is SGDLS, CDR2 YYNGEE. The CDR3 runs to 16 residues. This CDR3 is CASSGPTAGGGNAQFF. CDR3 sequence (DNA): TGTGCCAGCAGCGGCCCTACAGCGGGAGGCGGCAATGCGCAGTTCTTC.

In the case of this clonotype: A clone one base away is much larger, so this may be a read error. The CDR3 DNA is TGTGCCAGCAGTTTTAACAGGGGTAGGGATACGCAGTATTTT. Encoded protein: CASSFNRGRDTQYF. The gene calls are TRBV27 and TRBJ2-3; 7 bases align to TRBD1. CDR1 is MNHEY, CDR2 SMNVEV, per germline (reference sequence). This CDR3 region has 14 residues. The V and J ends lost 3 bases and 6 bases, in that order; junction bases with no gene match: 6.

This clonotype was observed many times. The rearrangement uses TRBV7-9 and TRBJ2-7; the D is unclear. The CDR3 totals 14 residues. CDR1 SEHNR and CDR2 FQNEAQ come from the germline V gene (reference sequence). Deletions cut 1 base from V and 2 bases from J, with 9 bases between. The CDR3 DNA reads TGTGCCAGCAGCTTAGGTCCCTCTCCCTACGAGCAGTACTTC. Translating it yields CASSLGPSPYEQYF.

This clonotype was counted ten times or more. The chain uses TRBV7-2 and TRBJ2-5, with 9 bases aligning to TRBD2. Germline V gene data show CDR1 as SGHTA and CDR2 as FQGNSA. This CDR3 spans 13 amino acids. The V and J ends lost 6 bases and 4 bases, in that order; junction bases with no gene match: 3. In DNA form, the CDR3 reads TGTGCCAGCAGACCAGCGGGAGGAGAGACCCAGTACTTC. As protein: CASRPAGGETQYF.

There are many counts of this clonotype. This rearrangement joins TRBV6-2 or TRBV6-3 to TRBJ2-5, with 8 positions matching TRBD2. Looked up from germline, CDR1 is MNHEY and CDR2 is SVGEGT. V trimming: 5 bases; J trimming: 4 bases; junction bases outside the gene matches: 9. The CDR3 sequence is 15 residues long. The DNA for the CDR3 is TGTGCCAGCAGTATCGGGCAGCGGGAGAGAGAGACCCAGTACTTC. It specifies CASSIGQRERETQYF.

The CDR3 loop is CASRRGRTEAFF. The CDR3 nucleotides read TGTGCCAGTCGTAGGGGAAGGACTGAAGCTTTCTTT. The chain couples TRBV19 to TRBJ1-1; possible D gene TRBD1, 5 bases. This CDR3 contains 12 residues. CDR1 and CDR2 from the germline V gene are LNHDA and SQIVND (reference sequence). The ends were cut back, 8 bases at V and 5 bases at J, with 12 bases in the middle.

This clonotype appeared many times. This rearrangement joins TRBV5-5 to TRBJ2-5; TRBD1 agrees at 9 bases. The CDR3 extends over 14 amino acids. CDR1 and CDR2 from the germline V gene are SGHKS and YYEKEE (reference sequence). V was clipped by 2 bases and J by 5 bases; unmatched bases: 4. The CDR3 loop reads CASSFDRGGETQYF. In DNA form, the CDR3 reads TGTGCCAGCAGCTTCGACAGGGGGGGCGAGACCCAGTACTTC.

The rearrangement links TRBV5-6 to TRBJ1-5; D uncertain. Between the trimmed V and J ends, which lost 2 bases and 11 bases, there was a span of 20 bases. The CDR3 runs 15 residues. Per germline, CDR1 SGHDT and CDR2 YYEEEE. CDR3 loop: CASSFDTSGVETQHF. The CDR3 nucleotides read TGTGCCAGCAGCTTCGACACTAGCGGGGTGGAGACCCAGCATTTT.

This clonotype was picked up many times. The chain joins TRBV14 to TRBJ1-4; D perhaps matches TRBD1 (5 bases). Trimming cost V 1 base and J 8 bases, with 17 bases left between them. The CDR3 runs to 16 residues. The V gene's germline CDR1 is SGHDN and CDR2 FVKESK. The chain's CDR3 is CASSQVSTWGVEKLFF. As DNA, the CDR3 is TGTGCCAGCAGCCAAGTTTCCACCTGGGGGGTAGAAAAACTGTTTTTT.

This chain connects TRBV5-1 to TRBJ1-1, with 7 bases matching TRBD1. CDR1 and CDR2 (germline): SGHRS, YFSETQ. CDR3 size: 16 residues. Trimming at V came to 7 bases and at J to 3 bases, leaving 15 bases not matched to a gene. CDR3 sequence reads: CASGLQRGGPDTEAFF. The CDR3 nucleotides are TGCGCCAGCGGACTTCAAAGAGGGGGCCCGGACACTGAAGCTTTCTTT.

This clonotype was seen ten or more times. The V gene is TRBV19, the J gene TRBJ1-2, with a tentative D call TRBD1 (5 bases). Germline values: CDR1 LNHDA, CDR2 SQIVND (reference sequence). Trimming cost V 5 bases and J 4 bases, with 8 bases left between them. The CDR3 is 12 amino acids. The CDR3 DNA sequence: TGTGCCAGTAGTGACAGACTCTATGGCTACACCTTC. Translating gives CASSDRLYGYTF.

This clonotype was seen ten or more times. In nucleotides, the CDR3 is TGTGCCAGTAGTTACTTCTTTGCTAATGAAAAACTGTTTTTT. It yields the protein CASSYFFANEKLFF. The chain employs TRBV19 and TRBJ1-4; D unresolved. V was pared by 5 bases and J by 3 bases, with 10 bases between. CDR1 is LNHDA, CDR2 SQIVND, per germline (reference sequence). This CDR3 spans 14 amino acids.

On this clonotype itself: Relative to the germline gene, one junction end is altered; a read error may explain this. This chain links TRBV7-9 with TRBJ2-6; D gene uncertain. Germline-derived CDR1 and CDR2 are SEHNR and FQNEAQ (reference sequence). The CDR3 is 14 amino acids. CDR3 sequence (DNA): TGTGTCAGCAGCCGCGACGTTGGTGCCAACGTCCTGACTTTC. Translating gives CVSSRDVGANVLTF.

This clonotype was detected ten times or more. This CDR3 reads CASSRTGVLEQYF. The CDR3 DNA reads TGTGCCAGCAGCAGGACAGGGGTTCTCGAGCAGTACTTC. This sequence joins TRBV5-6 and TRBJ2-7; 9 bases are a match to TRBD1. This CDR3 comprises 13 residues. V lost 4 bases to trimming and J lost 6 bases; unmatched junction nucleotides: 5. Germline loops: CDR1 SGHDT, CDR2 YYEEEE.

Worth noting for this clonotype: Germline and junction disagree at one end, which may indicate a read error. The chain joins TRBV18 to TRBJ1-5, with D perhaps TRBD1 (6 bases). This CDR3 contains 15 residues. Germline lookup yields CDR1 KGHSH and CDR2 LQKENI. CDR3 DNA: TGTGCCAGCTCACCACAGGGTGGGGGCAATCGGCCCCAGCATTTT. Its protein is CASSPQGGGNRPQHF.